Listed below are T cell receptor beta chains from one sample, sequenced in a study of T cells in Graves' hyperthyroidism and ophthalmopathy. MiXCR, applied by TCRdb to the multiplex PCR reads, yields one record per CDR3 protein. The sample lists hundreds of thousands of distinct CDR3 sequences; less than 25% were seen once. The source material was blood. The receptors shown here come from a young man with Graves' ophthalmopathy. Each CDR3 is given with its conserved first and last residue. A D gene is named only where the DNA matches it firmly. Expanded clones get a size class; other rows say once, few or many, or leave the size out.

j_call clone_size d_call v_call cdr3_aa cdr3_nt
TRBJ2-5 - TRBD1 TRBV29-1 CSVERDSPDLKYF TGCAGCGTTGAAAGGGACAGCCCCGATTTGAAGTACTTC
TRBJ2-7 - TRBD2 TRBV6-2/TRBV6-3 CASSYTVGSGRNAYEQYF TGTGCCAGCAGTTACACTGTTGGAAGCGGGAGAAACGCCTACGAGCAGTACTTC
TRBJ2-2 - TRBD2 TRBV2 CASTGSGLAGTAGELFF TGTGCCAGCACGGGGTCCGGACTAGCGGGAACGGCCGGGGAGCTGTTTTTT
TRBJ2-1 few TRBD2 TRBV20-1 CSARGGRAQNEQFF TGCAGTGCTAGAGGCGGGAGGGCCCAGAATGAGCAGTTCTTC
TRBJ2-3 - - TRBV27 CASSSITGITDTQYF TGTGCCAGCAGTTCGATCACAGGTATCACAGATACGCAGTATTTT
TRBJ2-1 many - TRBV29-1 CSVVGRVAYNEQFF TGCAGCGTGGTGGGCAGGGTGGCCTACAATGAGCAGTTCTTC
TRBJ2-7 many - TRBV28 CASSPLGGEQYF TGTGCCAGCAGCCCCCTTGGGGGCGAGCAGTACTTC
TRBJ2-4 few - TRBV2 CASSQDSGRNIQYF TGTGCCAGCAGCCAGGACAGCGGTCGCAACATTCAGTACTTC
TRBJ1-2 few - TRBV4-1 CASSQDKQVYTF TGCGCCAGCAGCCAAGATAAGCAAGTTTACACCTTC
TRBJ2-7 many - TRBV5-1 CASSFYSADEVEQYF TGCGCCAGCAGCTTTTACAGCGCCGACGAAGTCGAGCAGTACTTC
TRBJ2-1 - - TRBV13 CASSYRVHEQFF TGTGCCAGCAGCTACAGGGTCCATGAGCAGTTCTTC
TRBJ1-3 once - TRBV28 CASSFFRVTSSGNTIYF TGTGCCAGCAGTTTTTTTAGGGTCACGAGCTCTGGAAACACCATATATTTT
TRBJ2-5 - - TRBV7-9 CASSLPQSGRETQYF TGTGCCAGCAGCCTACCACAGTCGGGTAGGGAGACCCAGTACTTC
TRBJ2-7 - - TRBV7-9 CASSRVGTGTYEQYF TGTGCCAGCAGCCGAGTCGGGACGGGGACCTACGAGCAGTACTTC